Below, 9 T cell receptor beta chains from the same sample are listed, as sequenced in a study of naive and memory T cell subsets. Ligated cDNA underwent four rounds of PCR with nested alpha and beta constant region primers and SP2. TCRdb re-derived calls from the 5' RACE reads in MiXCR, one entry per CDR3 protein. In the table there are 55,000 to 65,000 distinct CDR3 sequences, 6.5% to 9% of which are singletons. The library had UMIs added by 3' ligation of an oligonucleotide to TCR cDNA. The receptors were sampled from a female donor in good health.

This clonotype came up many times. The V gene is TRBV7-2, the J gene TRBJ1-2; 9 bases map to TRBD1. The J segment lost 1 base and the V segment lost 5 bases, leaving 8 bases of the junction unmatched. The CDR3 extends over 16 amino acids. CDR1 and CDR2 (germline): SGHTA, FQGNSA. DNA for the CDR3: TGTGCCAGCAGCCTACAGGGGGCTCAGGGTAACTATGGCTACACCTTC. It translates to CASSLQGAQGNYGYTF.

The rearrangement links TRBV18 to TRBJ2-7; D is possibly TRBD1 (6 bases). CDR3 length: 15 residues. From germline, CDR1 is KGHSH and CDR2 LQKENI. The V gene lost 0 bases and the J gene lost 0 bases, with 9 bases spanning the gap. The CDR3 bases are TGTGCCAGCTCACCACCAACAGGGCGCTCCTACGAGCAGTACTTC. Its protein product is CASSPPTGRSYEQYF.

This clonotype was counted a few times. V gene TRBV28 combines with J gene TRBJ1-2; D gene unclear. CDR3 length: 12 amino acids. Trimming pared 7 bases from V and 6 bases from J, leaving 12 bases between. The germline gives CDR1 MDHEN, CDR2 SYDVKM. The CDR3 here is CASKAGSHGYTF. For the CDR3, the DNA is TGTGCCAGCAAAGCAGGATCTCATGGCTACACCTTC.

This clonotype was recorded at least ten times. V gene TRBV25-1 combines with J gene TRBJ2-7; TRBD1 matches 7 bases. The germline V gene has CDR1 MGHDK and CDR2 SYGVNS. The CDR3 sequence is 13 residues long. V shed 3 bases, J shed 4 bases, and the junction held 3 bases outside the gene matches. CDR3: CASSDYRGYEQYF. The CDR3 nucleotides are TGTGCCAGCAGTGATTACAGGGGATACGAGCAGTACTTC.

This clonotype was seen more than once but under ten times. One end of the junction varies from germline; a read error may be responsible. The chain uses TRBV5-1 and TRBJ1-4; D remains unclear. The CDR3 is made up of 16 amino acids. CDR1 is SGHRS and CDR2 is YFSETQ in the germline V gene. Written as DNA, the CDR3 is TGTGCCAGCAGCCCTGACCCCACACCAACTAATGAAAAACTGTTTTTT. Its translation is CASSPDPTPTNEKLFF.

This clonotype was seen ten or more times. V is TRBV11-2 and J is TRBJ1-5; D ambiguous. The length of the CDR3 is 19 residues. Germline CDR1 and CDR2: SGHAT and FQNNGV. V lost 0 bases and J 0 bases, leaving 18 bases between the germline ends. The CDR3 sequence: CASSLDRIRVLYSNQPQHF. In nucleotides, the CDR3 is TGTGCCAGCAGCTTAGATCGGATACGAGTCCTTTATAGCAATCAGCCCCAGCATTTT. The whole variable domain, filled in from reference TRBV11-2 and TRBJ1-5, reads EAGVAQSPRYKIIEKRQSVAFWCNPISGHATLYWYQQILGQGPKLLIQFQNNGVVDDSQLPKDRFSAERLKGVDSTLKIQPAKLEDSAVYLCASSLDRIRVLYSNQPQHFGDGTRLSIL.

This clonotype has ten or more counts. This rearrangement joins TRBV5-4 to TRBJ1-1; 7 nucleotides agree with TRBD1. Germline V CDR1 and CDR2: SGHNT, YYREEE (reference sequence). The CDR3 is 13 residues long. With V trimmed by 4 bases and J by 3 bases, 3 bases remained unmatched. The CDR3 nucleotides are TGTGCCAGCAGCCCGGGACAGTACACTGAAGCTTTCTTT. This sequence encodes CASSPGQYTEAFF.

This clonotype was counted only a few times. CDR3: CASRPPGTDTQYF. The DNA of the CDR3 is TGCGCCAGCAGGCCCCCCGGGACAGATACGCAGTATTTT. The rearrangement joins TRBV5-1 to TRBJ2-3; D uncertain. Trimming removed 5 bases from V and 3 bases from J, with 10 bases in between. The germline V gene encodes CDR1 SGHRS and CDR2 YFSETQ. CDR3 length: 13 residues.

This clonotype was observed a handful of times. In DNA form, the CDR3 reads TGTGCCAGCAGTCCGGGACAGGGGTTGGAAGAGACCCAGTACTTC. Its protein is CASSPGQGLEETQYF. The chain combines TRBV28 with TRBJ2-5, with 10 bases matching TRBD1. Per the germline V gene, CDR1 is MDHEN and CDR2 is SYDVKM. The length of the CDR3 is 15 residues. V gave up 5 bases and J gave up 3 bases; unmatched junction bases: 6.